Listed below are T cell receptor beta chains from one sample, sequenced in a study of CD8+ T cells in alopecia areata. Profiled with immunoSEQ multiplex PCR; TCRdb holds only in-frame clones, not every one. The profile shows about 260,000 clones, 60% of them singletons. The sample consisted of CD4+ T cells sorted from blood, taken at week 52, from a patient treated with tofacitinib. The receptor source for this set is a human donor with alopecia areata. CDR3s include the opening cysteine and the closing phenylalanine or tryptophan. The D gene is left open where the match is weak. Clone size is stated in some rows and not others, as once, few, many or a class when expanded.

V gene: TRBV20-1
J gene: TRBJ2-3
CDR3 length: 11
D gene: TRBD1
clone size: NA
CDR3 DNA: TGCAGTTTGCAAACAGGGGTTACGCAGTATTTT
CDR3 protein: CSLQTGVTQYF

V gene: TRBV5-1
J gene: TRBJ2-1
CDR3 length: 13
D gene: NA
clone size: NA
CDR3 DNA: TGCGCCAGCAGCTACGACGGCTACAATGAGCAGTTCTTC
CDR3 protein: CASSYDGYNEQFF

V gene: TRBV25-1
J gene: TRBJ2-1
CDR3 length: 16
D gene: NA
clone size: NA
CDR3 DNA: TGTGCCAGCAGTGAATCATGGGGGCGAAAGGACAATGAGCAGTTCTTC
CDR3 protein: CASSESWGRKDNEQFF

V gene: TRBV29-1
J gene: TRBJ2-3
CDR3 length: 12
D gene: NA
clone size: once
CDR3 DNA: TGCAGCGTTAATGGGGGCGCAAATACGCAGTATTTT
CDR3 protein: CSVNGGANTQYF

V gene: TRBV29-1
J gene: TRBJ1-1
CDR3 length: 15
D gene: TRBD1
clone size: NA
CDR3 DNA: TGCAGCGTCGCCGGGACAGGGTTCGGGAGCACTGAAGCTTTCTTT
CDR3 protein: CSVAGTGFGSTEAFF

V gene: TRBV30
J gene: TRBJ2-2
CDR3 length: 11
D gene: NA
clone size: NA
CDR3 DNA: TGTGCCTGGCAAACCGGATGGGAGCTGTTTTTT
CDR3 protein: CAWQTGWELFF

V gene: TRBV30
J gene: TRBJ1-6
CDR3 length: 16
D gene: NA
clone size: once
CDR3 DNA: TGTGCCTGGAGTACCCCACAGGGTCGGGTTAATTCACCCCTCCACTTT
CDR3 protein: CAWSTPQGRVNSPLHF

V gene: TRBV5-6
J gene: TRBJ1-6
CDR3 length: 14
D gene: NA
clone size: NA
CDR3 DNA: TGTGCCAGCAGCTTGGATTCCAAGAATTCACCCCTCCACTTT
CDR3 protein: CASSLDSKNSPLHF

V gene: TRBV29-1
J gene: TRBJ2-3
CDR3 length: 14
D gene: NA
clone size: NA
CDR3 DNA: TGCAGCGTGTCTGCAGGGGCCTTCACAGATACGCAGTATTTT
CDR3 protein: CSVSAGAFTDTQYF

V gene: TRBV29-1
J gene: TRBJ1-5
CDR3 length: 13
D gene: NA
clone size: NA
CDR3 DNA: TGCTGCGTTGGGGATCATAGCAATCAGCCCCAGCATTTT
CDR3 protein: CCVGDHSNQPQHF

V gene: TRBV10-3
J gene: TRBJ1-6
CDR3 length: 15
D gene: NA
clone size: few
CDR3 DNA: TGTGCCATCAGTGAGTCATGGGACGGGAATTCACCCCTCCACTTT
CDR3 protein: CAISESWDGNSPLHF

V gene: TRBV7-9
J gene: TRBJ1-4
CDR3 length: 14
D gene: NA
clone size: NA
CDR3 DNA: TGTGCCAGCAGCAACCGGGCCATTAATGAAAAACTGTTTTTT
CDR3 protein: CASSNRAINEKLFF

V gene: TRBV5-4
J gene: TRBJ2-5
CDR3 length: 16
D gene: TRBD1
clone size: few
CDR3 DNA: TGTGCCAGCAGCCCGACTCCGGGACAGTCACAAGAGACCCAGTACTTC
CDR3 protein: CASSPTPGQSQETQYF

V gene: TRBV7-2
J gene: TRBJ1-1
CDR3 length: 14
D gene: NA
clone size: NA
CDR3 DNA: TGTGCCAGCAGCTTCAAGGGCGGGGGATCTGAAGCTTTCTTT
CDR3 protein: CASSFKGGGSEAFF

V gene: TRBV9
J gene: TRBJ2-3
CDR3 length: 13
D gene: NA
clone size: NA
CDR3 DNA: TGTGCCAGCAGCGCCTACTCCACAGATACGCAGTATTTT
CDR3 protein: CASSAYSTDTQYF

V gene: TRBV9
J gene: TRBJ2-4
CDR3 length: 15
D gene: TRBD1
clone size: once
CDR3 DNA: TGTGCCAGCAGCGAGGGCGGACAGGGGGTAAACATTCAGTACTTC
CDR3 protein: CASSEGGQGVNIQYF

V gene: TRBV29-1
J gene: TRBJ1-6
CDR3 length: 15
D gene: NA
clone size: NA
CDR3 DNA: TGCAGCGTTGAAGTCCAGGTTATAACGGAATCACCCCTCCACTTT
CDR3 protein: CSVEVQVITESPLHF

V gene: TRBV11-2
J gene: TRBJ1-1
CDR3 length: 14
D gene: TRBD1
clone size: NA
CDR3 DNA: TGTGCCAGCAGCTCCGACAGGGTGAACACTGAAGCTTTCTTT
CDR3 protein: CASSSDRVNTEAFF

V gene: TRBV19
J gene: TRBJ2-7
CDR3 length: 12
D gene: TRBD1
clone size: NA
CDR3 DNA: TGTGCCAGTAGGGGACAGGGACTTCCGCAGTACTTC
CDR3 protein: CASRGQGLPQYF

V gene: TRBV5-1
J gene: TRBJ2-7
CDR3 length: 13
D gene: TRBD1
clone size: NA
CDR3 DNA: TGCGCCAGCAGCTTGGGGACAGGATACGAGCAGTACTTC
CDR3 protein: CASSLGTGYEQYF

V gene: TRBV9
J gene: TRBJ2-3
CDR3 length: 15
D gene: NA
clone size: NA
CDR3 DNA: TGTGCCAGCAGCGTAGGCCTAGCAGGAGGAGATACGCAGTATTTT
CDR3 protein: CASSVGLAGGDTQYF

V gene: TRBV30
J gene: TRBJ1-2
CDR3 length: 11
D gene: NA
clone size: NA
CDR3 DNA: TGTGCCTGGAGCGCTAACTATGGCTACACCTTC
CDR3 protein: CAWSANYGYTF

V gene: TRBV6-1
J gene: TRBJ1-2
CDR3 length: 15
D gene: NA
clone size: NA
CDR3 DNA: TGTGCCAGCAGCCCAAGGGACATCGGGCCCTATGGCTACACCTTC
CDR3 protein: CASSPRDIGPYGYTF

V gene: TRBV30
J gene: TRBJ1-1
CDR3 length: 13
D gene: NA
clone size: once
CDR3 DNA: TGTGCCTGGAGTGGGTCTGGGAGCACTGAAGCTTTCTTT
CDR3 protein: CAWSGSGSTEAFF

V gene: TRBV9
J gene: TRBJ1-2
CDR3 length: 16
D gene: NA
clone size: few
CDR3 DNA: TGTGCCAGCAGCGAGACCCAGACGACGGACAACTATGGCTACACCTTC
CDR3 protein: CASSETQTTDNYGYTF

V gene: TRBV5-6
J gene: TRBJ1-1
CDR3 length: 13
D gene: NA
clone size: NA
CDR3 DNA: TGTGCCAGCAGCCTTCGTCGGAACACTGAAGCTTTCTTT
CDR3 protein: CASSLRRNTEAFF

V gene: TRBV29-1
J gene: TRBJ2-1
CDR3 length: 14
D gene: NA
clone size: once
CDR3 DNA: TGCAGCCTTCATATTCTGAGCTCCTACAATGAGCAGTTCTTC
CDR3 protein: CSLHILSSYNEQFF

V gene: TRBV15
J gene: TRBJ2-3
CDR3 length: 16
D gene: TRBD2
clone size: once
CDR3 DNA: TGTGCCACCAGCAGAGATTTAGCGGGGGGCACAGATACGCAGTATTTT
CDR3 protein: CATSRDLAGGTDTQYF

V gene: TRBV27
J gene: TRBJ2-7
CDR3 length: 16
D gene: TRBD1
clone size: NA
CDR3 DNA: TGTGCCAGCAGTCCCTCTCCCAGGGGGCTTCGCCACGAGCAGTACTTC
CDR3 protein: CASSPSPRGLRHEQYF

V gene: TRBV29-1
J gene: TRBJ2-2
CDR3 length: 13
D gene: NA
clone size: NA
CDR3 DNA: TGCAGCGTTTTGGGCCTGAACACCGGGGAGCTGTTTTTT
CDR3 protein: CSVLGLNTGELFF

V gene: TRBV15
J gene: TRBJ1-1
CDR3 length: 13
D gene: NA
clone size: NA
CDR3 DNA: TGTGCCATCGGGCGACAGCTGAAAACTGAAGCTTTCTTT
CDR3 protein: CAIGRQLKTEAFF

V gene: TRBV4-2
J gene: TRBJ2-1
CDR3 length: 17
D gene: TRBD2
clone size: few
CDR3 DNA: TGTGCCAGCAGCCAGGCGTATAGCGGGGGGAAGGTAAATGAGCAGTTCTTC
CDR3 protein: CASSQAYSGGKVNEQFF

V gene: TRBV5-4
J gene: TRBJ2-5
CDR3 length: 14
D gene: TRBD2
clone size: NA
CDR3 DNA: TGTGCCAGCAGGGCCGGGACTAGCGAAGAGACCCAGTACTTC
CDR3 protein: CASRAGTSEETQYF

V gene: TRBV11-2
J gene: TRBJ2-1
CDR3 length: 14
D gene: NA
clone size: few
CDR3 DNA: TGTGCCAGCAGGCCCCGGGCCTTTGGCGATGAGCAGTTCTTC
CDR3 protein: CASRPRAFGDEQFF

V gene: TRBV29-1
J gene: TRBJ1-4
CDR3 length: 13
D gene: NA
clone size: few
CDR3 DNA: TGCAGCGTGTCGTGGTCCTTGGGTGAAAAACTGTTTTTT
CDR3 protein: CSVSWSLGEKLFF

V gene: TRBV18
J gene: TRBJ2-5
CDR3 length: 15
D gene: NA
clone size: NA
CDR3 DNA: TGTGCCAGCTCACCCCCTTACGCGCTCCAAGAGACCCAGTACTTC
CDR3 protein: CASSPPYALQETQYF

V gene: TRBV7-9
J gene: TRBJ1-6
CDR3 length: 16
D gene: TRBD1
clone size: few
CDR3 DNA: TGTGCCAGCAGCCCCCAACAGGGGTTCTATAATTCACCCCTCCACTTT
CDR3 protein: CASSPQQGFYNSPLHF

V gene: TRBV7-2
J gene: TRBJ2-1
CDR3 length: 14
D gene: NA
clone size: NA
CDR3 DNA: TGTGCCAGCAGCTTAGCGCAGAACCTCCGAGGGCAGTTCTTC
CDR3 protein: CASSLAQNLRGQFF

V gene: TRBV5-1
J gene: TRBJ2-7
CDR3 length: 14
D gene: TRBD2
clone size: NA
CDR3 DNA: TGCGCCAGCAGCTTGAAGGGAGGGAACTACGAGCAGTACTTC
CDR3 protein: CASSLKGGNYEQYF

V gene: TRBV6-5
J gene: TRBJ1-1
CDR3 length: 11
D gene: NA
clone size: few
CDR3 DNA: TGTGCCAGCAGTACCCAGACCGAAGCTTTCTTT
CDR3 protein: CASSTQTEAFF

V gene: TRBV5-1
J gene: TRBJ1-1
CDR3 length: 14
D gene: TRBD1
clone size: once
CDR3 DNA: TGCGCCAGCAGCCAAAACAGGGGGTACACTGAAGCTTTCTTT
CDR3 protein: CASSQNRGYTEAFF

V gene: TRBV5-1
J gene: TRBJ2-5
CDR3 length: 12
D gene: NA
clone size: NA
CDR3 DNA: TGCGCCAGCAGCGCGGGACAAGAGACCCAGTACTTC
CDR3 protein: CASSAGQETQYF

V gene: TRBV30
J gene: TRBJ1-6
CDR3 length: 14
D gene: NA
clone size: NA
CDR3 DNA: TGTGCCTGGAGTGACAGGGTTTTGGGTTCACCCCTCCACTTT
CDR3 protein: CAWSDRVLGSPLHF

V gene: TRBV28
J gene: TRBJ2-5
CDR3 length: 15
D gene: NA
clone size: many
CDR3 DNA: TGTGCCAGCAGTGCGATGGGGGCCACCCAAGAGACCCAGTACTTC
CDR3 protein: CASSAMGATQETQYF

V gene: TRBV6-5
J gene: TRBJ1-2
CDR3 length: 13
D gene: NA
clone size: NA
CDR3 DNA: TGTGCCAGCAGTGGTCGGAACAACTATGGCTACACCTTC
CDR3 protein: CASSGRNNYGYTF

V gene: TRBV30
J gene: TRBJ1-1
CDR3 length: 13
D gene: NA
clone size: NA
CDR3 DNA: TGTGCCTGGAGGGCTACCGGGAACACTGAAGCTTTCTTT
CDR3 protein: CAWRATGNTEAFF

V gene: TRBV7-6
J gene: TRBJ1-1
CDR3 length: 15
D gene: TRBD1
clone size: few
CDR3 DNA: TGTGCCAGCAGACTAATTCAGGGGGGCGCATCTGTTGCTTTCTTT
CDR3 protein: CASRLIQGGASVAFF